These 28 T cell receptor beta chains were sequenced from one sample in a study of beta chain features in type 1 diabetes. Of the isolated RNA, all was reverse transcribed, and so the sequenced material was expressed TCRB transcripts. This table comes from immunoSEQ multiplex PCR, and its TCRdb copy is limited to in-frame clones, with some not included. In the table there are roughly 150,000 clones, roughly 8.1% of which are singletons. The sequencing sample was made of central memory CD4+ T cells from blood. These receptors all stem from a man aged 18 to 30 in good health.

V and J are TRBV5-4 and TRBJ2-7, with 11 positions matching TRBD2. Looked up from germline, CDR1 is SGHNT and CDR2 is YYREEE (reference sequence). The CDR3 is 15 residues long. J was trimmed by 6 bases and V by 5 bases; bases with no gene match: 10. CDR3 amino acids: CASRLDPSGRTEQYF. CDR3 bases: TGTGCCAGCAGGCTCGATCCTAGCGGGAGGACCGAGCAGTACTTC.

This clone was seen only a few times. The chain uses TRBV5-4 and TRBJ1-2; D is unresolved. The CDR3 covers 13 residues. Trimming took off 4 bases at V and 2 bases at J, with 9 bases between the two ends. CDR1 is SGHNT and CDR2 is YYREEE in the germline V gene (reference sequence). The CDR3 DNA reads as TGTGCCAGCAGCCGGGGAGGGAACTATGGCTACACCTTC. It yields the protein CASSRGGNYGYTF. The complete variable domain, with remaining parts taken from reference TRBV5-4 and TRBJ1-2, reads ETGVTQSPTHLIKTRGQQVTLRCSSQSGHNTVSWYQQALGQGPQFIFQYYREEENGRGNFPPRFSGLQFPNYSSELNVNALELDDSALYLCASSRGGNYGYTFGSGTRLTVV.

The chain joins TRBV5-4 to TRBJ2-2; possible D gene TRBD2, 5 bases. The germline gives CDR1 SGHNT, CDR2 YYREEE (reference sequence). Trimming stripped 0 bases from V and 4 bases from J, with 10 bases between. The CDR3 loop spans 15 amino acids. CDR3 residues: CASSLGGKVTGELFF. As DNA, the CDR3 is TGTGCCAGCAGCTTGGGAGGGAAGGTCACCGGGGAGCTGTTTTTT. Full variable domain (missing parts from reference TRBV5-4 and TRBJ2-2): ETGVTQSPTHLIKTRGQQVTLRCSSQSGHNTVSWYQQALGQGPQFIFQYYREEENGRGNFPPRFSGLQFPNYSSELNVNALELDDSALYLCASSLGGKVTGELFFGEGSRLTVL.

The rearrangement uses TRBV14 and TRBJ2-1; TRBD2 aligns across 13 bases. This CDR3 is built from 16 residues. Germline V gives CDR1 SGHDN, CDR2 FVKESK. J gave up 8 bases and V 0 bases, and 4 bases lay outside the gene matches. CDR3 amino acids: CASSQDRTSGRYEQFF. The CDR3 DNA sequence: TGTGCCAGCAGCCAAGATCGGACTAGCGGGAGATATGAGCAGTTCTTC.

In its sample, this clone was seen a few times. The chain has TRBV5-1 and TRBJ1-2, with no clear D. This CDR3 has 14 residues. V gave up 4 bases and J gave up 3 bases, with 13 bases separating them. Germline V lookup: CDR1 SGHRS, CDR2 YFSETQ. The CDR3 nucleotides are TGCGCCAGCAGCGCCCGAGGGAGTCACTATGGCTACACCTTC. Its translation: CASSARGSHYGYTF.

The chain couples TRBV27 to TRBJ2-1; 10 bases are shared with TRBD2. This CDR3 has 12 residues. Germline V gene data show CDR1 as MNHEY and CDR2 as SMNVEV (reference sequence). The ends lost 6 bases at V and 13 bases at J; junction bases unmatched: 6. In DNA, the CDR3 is TGTGCCAGCAGACCTCTAGCGGGAGCCCAGTTCTTC. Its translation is CASRPLAGAQFF.

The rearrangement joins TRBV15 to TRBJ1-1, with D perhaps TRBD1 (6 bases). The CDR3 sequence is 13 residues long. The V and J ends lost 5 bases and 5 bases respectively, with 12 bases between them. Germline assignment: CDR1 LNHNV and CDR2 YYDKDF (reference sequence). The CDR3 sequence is CATSRQVGTEAFF. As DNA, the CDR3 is TGTGCCACCAGCCGACAGGTTGGGACTGAAGCTTTCTTT. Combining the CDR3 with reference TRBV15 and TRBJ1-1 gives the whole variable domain DAMVIQNPRYQVTQFGKPVTLSCSQTLNHNVMYWYQQKSSQAPKLLFHYYDKDFNNEADTPDNFQSRRPNTSFCFLDIRSPGLGDTAMYLCATSRQVGTEAFFGQGTRLTVV.

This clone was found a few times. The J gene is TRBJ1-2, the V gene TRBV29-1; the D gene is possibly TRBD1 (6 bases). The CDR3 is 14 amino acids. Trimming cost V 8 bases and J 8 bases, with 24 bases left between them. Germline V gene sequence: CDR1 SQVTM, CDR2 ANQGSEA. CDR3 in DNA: TGCAGCTTTTCCCGGGACATCCTAACGGGGGGCTACACCTTC. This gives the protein CSFSRDILTGGYTF.

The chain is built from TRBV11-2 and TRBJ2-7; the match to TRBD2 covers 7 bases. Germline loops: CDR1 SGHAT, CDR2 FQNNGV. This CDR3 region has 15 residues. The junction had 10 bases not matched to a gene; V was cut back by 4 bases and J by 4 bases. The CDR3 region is CASSSSGNYAYEQYF. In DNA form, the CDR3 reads TGTGCCAGCAGCTCAAGCGGGAATTATGCATACGAGCAGTACTTC.

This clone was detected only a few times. Here the CDR3 DNA reads TGTGCCAGCAGCGGTCGTCGAGCCCAAGAGACCCAGTACTTC. As protein: CASSGRRAQETQYF. The chain links TRBV5-8 to TRBJ2-5, with D hard to call. V lost 4 bases, J lost 1 base, and 11 bases lay in between. The CDR3 runs to 14 residues. The germline V gene encodes CDR1 SGHTS and CDR2 YDEGEE.

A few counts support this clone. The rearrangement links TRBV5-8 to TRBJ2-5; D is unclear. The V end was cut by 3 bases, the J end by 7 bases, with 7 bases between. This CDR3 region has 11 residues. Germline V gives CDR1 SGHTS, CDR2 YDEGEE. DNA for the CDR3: TGTGCCAGCAGCTCCTCCAGGACCCAGTACTTC. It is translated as CASSSSRTQYF.

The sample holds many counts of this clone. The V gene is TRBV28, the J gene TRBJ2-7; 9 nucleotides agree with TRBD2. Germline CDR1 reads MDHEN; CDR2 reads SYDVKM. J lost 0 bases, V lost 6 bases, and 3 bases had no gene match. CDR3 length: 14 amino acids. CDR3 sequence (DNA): TGTGCCAGCAGGGTTAGCGGGAGCTCCTACGAGCAGTACTTC. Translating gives CASRVSGSSYEQYF.

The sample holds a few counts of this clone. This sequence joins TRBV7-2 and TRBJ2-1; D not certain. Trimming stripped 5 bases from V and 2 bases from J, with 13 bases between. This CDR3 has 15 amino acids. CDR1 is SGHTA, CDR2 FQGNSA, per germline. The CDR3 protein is CASSPRVLTYNEQFF. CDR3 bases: TGTGCCAGCAGCCCCCGGGTCCTGACCTACAATGAGCAGTTCTTC.

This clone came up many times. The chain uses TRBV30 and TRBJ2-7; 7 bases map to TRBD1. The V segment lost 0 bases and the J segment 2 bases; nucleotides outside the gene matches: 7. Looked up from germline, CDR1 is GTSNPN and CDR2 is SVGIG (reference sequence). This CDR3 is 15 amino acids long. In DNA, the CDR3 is TGTGCCTGGAGTGTACGTAGGGGGCACACCTACGAGCAGTACTTC. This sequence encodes CAWSVRRGHTYEQYF.

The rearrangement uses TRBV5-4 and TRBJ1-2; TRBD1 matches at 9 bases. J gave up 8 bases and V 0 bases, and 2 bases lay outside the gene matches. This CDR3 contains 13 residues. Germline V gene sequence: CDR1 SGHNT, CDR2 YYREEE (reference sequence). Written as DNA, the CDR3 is TGTGCCAGCAGCTTGGGGACAGGGGAGGGCTACACCTTC. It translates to CASSLGTGEGYTF.

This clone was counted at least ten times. CDR3 nucleotides: TGTGCCAGCAAGAAACTAGCTACTCAAGAGACCCAGTACTTC. This translates into CASKKLATQETQYF. The gene calls are TRBV2 and TRBJ2-5, with TRBD2 as a possible D gene (6 bases). V dropped 7 bases and J dropped 2 bases, with 14 bases sitting between them. Germline V gene lookup returns CDR1 SNHLY and CDR2 FYNNEI. The CDR3 consists of 14 residues.

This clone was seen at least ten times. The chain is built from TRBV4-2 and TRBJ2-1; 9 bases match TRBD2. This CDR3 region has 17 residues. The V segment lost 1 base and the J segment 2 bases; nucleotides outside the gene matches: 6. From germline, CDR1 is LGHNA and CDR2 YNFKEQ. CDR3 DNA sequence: TGTGCCAGCAGCCAAGGAGTCGGGACTAGCCCCTACAATGAGCAGTTCTTC. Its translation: CASSQGVGTSPYNEQFF.

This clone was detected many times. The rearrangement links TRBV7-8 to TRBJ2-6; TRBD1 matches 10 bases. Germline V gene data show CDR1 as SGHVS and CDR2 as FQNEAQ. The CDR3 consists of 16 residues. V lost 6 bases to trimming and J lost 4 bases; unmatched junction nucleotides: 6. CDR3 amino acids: CASSGTGVAGANVLTF. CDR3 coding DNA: TGTGCCAGCAGTGGGACAGGGGTCGCCGGGGCCAACGTCCTGACTTTC.

The CDR3 sequence is CASSFRTGSGRRAYF. The CDR3 coding sequence is TGTGCCAGCAGCTTTCGGACAGGGAGTGGACGAAGGGCATACTTC. The chain combines TRBV5-5 with TRBJ2-4; TRBD1 agrees at 8 bases. The V gene's germline CDR1 is SGHKS and CDR2 YYEKEE (reference sequence). The CDR3 runs to 15 residues. V trimming: 2 bases; J trimming: 16 bases; junction bases outside the gene matches: 17.

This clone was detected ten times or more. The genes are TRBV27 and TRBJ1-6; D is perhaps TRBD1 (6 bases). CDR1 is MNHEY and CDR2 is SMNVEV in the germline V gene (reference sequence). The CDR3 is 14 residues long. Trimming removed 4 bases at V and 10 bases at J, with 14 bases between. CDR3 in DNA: TGTGCCAGCAGTTCCGGACAGTCACGGTCACCCCTCCACTTT. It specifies CASSSGQSRSPLHF.

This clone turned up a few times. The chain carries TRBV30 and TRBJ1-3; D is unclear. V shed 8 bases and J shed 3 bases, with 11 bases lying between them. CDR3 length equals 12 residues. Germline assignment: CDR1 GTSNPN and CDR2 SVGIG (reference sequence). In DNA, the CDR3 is TGTGCCCTAGGATTGGGTGGAAACACCATATATTTT. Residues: CALGLGGNTIYF.

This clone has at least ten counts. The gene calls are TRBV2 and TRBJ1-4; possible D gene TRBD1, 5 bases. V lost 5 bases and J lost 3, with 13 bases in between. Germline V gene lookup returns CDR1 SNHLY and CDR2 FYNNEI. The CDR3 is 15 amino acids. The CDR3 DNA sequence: TGTGCCAGCAGTCGGGGGGGAAATCCTAATGAAAAACTGTTTTTT. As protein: CASSRGGNPNEKLFF.

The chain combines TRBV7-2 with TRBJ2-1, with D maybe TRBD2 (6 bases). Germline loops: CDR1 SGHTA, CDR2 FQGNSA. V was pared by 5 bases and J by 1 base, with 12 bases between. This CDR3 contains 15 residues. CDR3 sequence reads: CASSIPGLSYNEQFF. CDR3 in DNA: TGTGCCAGCAGCATCCCGGGACTGTCCTACAATGAGCAGTTCTTC.

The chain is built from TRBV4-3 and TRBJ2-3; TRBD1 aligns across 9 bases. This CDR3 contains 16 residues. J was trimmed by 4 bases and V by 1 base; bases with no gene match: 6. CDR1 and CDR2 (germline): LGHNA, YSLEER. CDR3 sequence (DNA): TGCGCCAGCAGCCAAGGGACCGGGACAGGGTCAGATACGCAGTATTTT. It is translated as CASSQGTGTGSDTQYF.

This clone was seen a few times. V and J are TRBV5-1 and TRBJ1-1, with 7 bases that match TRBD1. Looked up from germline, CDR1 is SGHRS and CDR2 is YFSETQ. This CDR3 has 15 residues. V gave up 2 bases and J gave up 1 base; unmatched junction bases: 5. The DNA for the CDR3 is TGCGCCAGCAGCTTACTCGGGACAGCGAACACTGAAGCTTTCTTT. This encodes CASSLLGTANTEAFF.

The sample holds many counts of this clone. The CDR3 sequence: CASSTESGGTYEQYF. The CDR3 nucleotides are TGTGCCAGCAGCACCGAGAGCGGGGGAACCTACGAGCAGTACTTC. V gene TRBV7-2 combines with J gene TRBJ2-7, with 8 bases fitting TRBD2. Unmatched junction bases numbered 8, after V lost 5 bases and J lost 2 bases. CDR3 length: 15 residues. Germline-derived CDR1 and CDR2 are SGHTA and FQGNSA.

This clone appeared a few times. DNA of the CDR3: TGTGCCAGTATCGGACAGGGGAGAGCGTATGGCTACACCTTC. Translating gives CASIGQGRAYGYTF. The J gene is TRBJ1-2, the V gene TRBV19; 9 positions match TRBD1. The junction had 8 bases not matched to a gene; V was cut back by 7 bases and J by 5 bases. The CDR3 spans 14 residues. Germline CDR1 is LNHDA and CDR2 is SQIVND (reference sequence).

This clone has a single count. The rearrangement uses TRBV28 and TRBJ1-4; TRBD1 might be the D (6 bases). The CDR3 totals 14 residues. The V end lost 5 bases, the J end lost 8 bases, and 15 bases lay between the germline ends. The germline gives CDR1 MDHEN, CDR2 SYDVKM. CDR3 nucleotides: TGTGCCAGCAGTCCGGGGACATCGAGAGAAAAACTGTTTTTT. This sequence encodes CASSPGTSREKLFF.